The 10 T cell receptor beta chains presented below share a single source sample, sequenced in a study of cytomegalovirus exposure and HLA in healthy donors. The PCR used 60 Vbeta and 13 Jbeta primers. Only in-frame clones appear in the TCRdb table, and some are missing; sequencing was by immunoSEQ multiplex PCR. Of around 150,000 clones in the sample, 70% to 85% were seen once. Sequencing was carried out using PBMCs. Receptor source: a man aged 25-40 years in good health and CMV-seropositive.

This chain links TRBV6-5 with TRBJ1-3, with 9 bases identical to TRBD1. V dropped 4 bases and J dropped 7; count of bases not matched to a gene: 8. CDR3 length equals 15 residues. The germline CDR1 and CDR2 sequences are MNHEY and SVGAGI. DNA of the CDR3: TGTGCCAGCAGTTCTTACAGGGGGCTGGGGAACACCATATATTTT. Translation gives CASSSYRGLGNTIYF.

V usage is TRBV4-2 and J usage is TRBJ2-3; 9 bases line up with TRBD1. Germline lookup yields CDR1 LGHNA and CDR2 YNFKEQ. The J segment lost 3 bases and the V segment lost 1 base, leaving 2 bases of the junction unmatched. The CDR3 covers 15 residues. CDR3 DNA: TGTGCCAGCAGCCAAGGTGGGACAGGGACAGATACGCAGTATTTT. This translates into CASSQGGTGTDTQYF.

This clone turned up a few times. The genes are TRBV6-5 and TRBJ1-4, with a weak D call TRBD1 (5 bases). Germline CDR1 is MNHEY and CDR2 is SVGAGI. V was trimmed by 6 bases and J by 8 bases, leaving 13 bases between them. The CDR3 runs to 13 residues. DNA for the CDR3: TGTGCCAGCAGCCCTGCCGGGGGGGAAAAACTGTTTTTT. Amino acids: CASSPAGGEKLFF.

In this sample, this clone turned up a few times. The chain combines TRBV7-9 with TRBJ2-5; no clear D. Germline assignment: CDR1 SEHNR and CDR2 FQNEAQ (reference sequence). The CDR3 has 16 amino acids. V was shortened by 0 bases and J by 4 bases, with 15 bases between the two germline ends. This CDR3 is CASSLATPLGGETQYF. The CDR3 bases are TGTGCCAGCAGCTTAGCGACTCCCCTCGGCGGAGAGACCCAGTACTTC.

This sequence joins TRBV4-1 and TRBJ1-5; the D gene is possibly TRBD1 (5 bases). V lost 3 bases and J lost 6, with 15 bases in between. The CDR3 length is 15 residues. From germline, CDR1 is MGHRA and CDR2 YSYEKL. CDR3 in amino acids: CASSQGGFGVQPQHF. CDR3 sequence (DNA): TGCGCCAGCAGCCAGGGGGGTTTTGGAGTTCAGCCCCAGCATTTT.

The chain employs TRBV28 and TRBJ2-3; TRBD1 might be the D (6 bases). Germline V gene sequence: CDR1 MDHEN, CDR2 SYDVKM. This CDR3 has 16 amino acids. Trimming stripped 5 bases from V and 3 bases from J, with 18 bases between. CDR3 region: CASSPLLGGLTDTQYF. In DNA, the CDR3 is TGTGCCAGCAGTCCGCTGCTTGGGGGCTTAACAGATACGCAGTATTTT.

The gene calls are TRBV27 and TRBJ1-1, with a possible D match to TRBD1 (6 bases). This CDR3 region has 14 residues. Germline CDR1 and CDR2: MNHEY and SMNVEV (reference sequence). V lost 7 bases and J 4 bases, leaving 16 bases between the germline ends. The DNA for the CDR3 is TGTGCCAGCAACCTAAGGGGGTTCGGCACTGAAGCTTTCTTT. It is translated as CASNLRGFGTEAFF.

The rearrangement joins TRBV5-6 to TRBJ2-1; D gene uncertain. V lost 0 bases and J 0 bases, leaving 10 bases between the germline ends. The CDR3 has 16 amino acids. The germline CDR1 and CDR2 sequences are SGHDT and YYEEEE. The CDR3 DNA is TGTGCCAGCAGCTTGGATGGTCTATCCTCCTACAATGAGCAGTTCTTC. As protein: CASSLDGLSSYNEQFF.

This clone was counted a single time. The rearrangement joins TRBV28 to TRBJ2-3; the match to TRBD1 covers 7 bases. Trimming removed 6 bases from V and 5 bases from J; junction bases left unmatched: 11. The germline gives CDR1 MDHEN, CDR2 SYDVKM. CDR3 length: 15 residues. CDR3 residues: CASREDRPPGDTQYF. The CDR3 DNA is TGTGCCAGCAGAGAGGACAGGCCCCCGGGAGATACGCAGTATTTT.

The chain links TRBV6-6 to TRBJ2-7, with a tentative D call TRBD2 (6 bases). CDR1 is MNHNY, CDR2 SVGAGI, per germline (reference sequence). CDR3 length equals 15 residues. V was cut by 0 bases and J by 5 bases, with 14 bases left in between. The CDR3 loop reads CASSYSTRKGHEQYF. DNA of the CDR3: TGTGCCAGCAGTTACTCGACTAGGAAGGGGCACGAGCAGTACTTC.